This T cell receptor beta chain was sequenced for a study of T-cell memory formation after mild COVID-19. TCRdb re-analysed the 5' RACE reads in MiXCR, keeping a single row per CDR3 protein. The data show about 440,000 distinct CDR3 sequences, with roughly 20% seen just once and 8.4% held by the top ten. The CDR3 extends over 15 amino acids. Germline assignment: CDR1 DFQATT and CDR2 SNEGSKA (reference sequence). The chain couples TRBV20-1 to TRBJ2-5, with D perhaps TRBD1 (5 bases). The sequenced sample consisted of PBMCs or a T cell subset sorted from them (not recorded which). This sequence was found in an adult woman who had mild COVID-19 (a few samples of this study predate the infection). Cell type and time point are not known. CDR3 nucleotide sequence: TGCAGCGCATTAAGGACAAATGTCCAACAAGAGACCCAGTACTTC. Translating gives CSALRTNVQQETQYF.